The T cell receptor beta chain under discussion was sequenced for a study of CD8 T cells in ankylosing spondylitis. General study results and limits: In ankylosing spondylitis patients, matched synovial fluid reportedly showed significant enrichment of disease-linked clones. Blood from ankylosing spondylitis patients appeared to carry a characteristic roughly eight-variant TCR beta motif. Clones that were linked to disease were CD8+ and were relatively rare in peripheral blood.

Comment on this clonotype: The antigen is undetermined.

It was by quantitative 5'-RACE with molecular barcodes that TCR beta libraries were made. TCRdb reanalysed the 5' RACE reads using MiXCR and keeps one entry per CDR3 protein. Here the sample spans 500,000 to 650,000 distinct CDR3 sequences, 5.3% being singletons. The receptor was isolated from a male donor with ankylosing spondylitis. Sequencing was done on a sample of blood, either unsorted or a sorted T cell fraction (not recorded which).

CDR3 in DNA: TGTGCCAGCAGCTCGAGCTTCCTCGGGAATTCACCCCTCCACTTT. It is translated as CASSSSFLGNSPLHF. V is TRBV3-1 and J is TRBJ1-6, with D hard to call. The germline gives CDR1 LGHDT, CDR2 YNNKEL (reference sequence). This CDR3 has 15 residues. Between the trimmed V and J ends, which lost 5 bases and 7 bases, there was a span of 15 bases.